Listed below are T cell receptor beta chains from one sample, sequenced in a study of shared clonotypes between healthy human individuals. Clones were sequenced by immunoSEQ multiplex PCR, and TCRdb holds only the in-frame ones, with some missing. The table has about 2.1 million clones, approximately 92% seen once; the top ten hold more than 1.5%. The sequencing sample was made of naive CD8+ T cells from PBMCs. The source of these receptors is a man younger than 35 in good health. Some clones in this sample may be carry-over from other donors' samples. Each CDR3 is given with its conserved first and last residue. A D gene is named only where the DNA matches it firmly. Size is stated for part of the rows, as once, few or many counts, or as a class when the clone is expanded.

v_call	clone_size	j_call	d_call	cdr3_nt	cdr3_aa
TRBV28	-	TRBJ2-7	TRBD2	TGTGCCAGCAGGTCGGCGGGAGGGCCGGCGTACGAGCAGTACTTC	CASRSAGGPAYEQYF
TRBV14	-	TRBJ2-5	-	TGTGCCAGCAGCCAAGAAGGCTGGGCGGAGACCCAGTACTTC	CASSQEGWAETQYF
TRBV27	-	TRBJ2-1	-	TGTGCCAGCAGTACGAGAGGGTTTTACAATGAGCAGTTCTTC	CASSTRGFYNEQFF
TRBV19	-	TRBJ2-7	-	TGTGCCAGTAGTATTGTTCCGGGAGTTTTGTACGAGCAGTACTTC	CASSIVPGVLYEQYF
TRBV4-2	-	TRBJ2-3	-	TGTGCCAGCAGCCAAGATCGGCCCCCCACAGATACGCAGTATTTT	CASSQDRPPTDTQYF
TRBV5-6	-	TRBJ2-5	-	TGTGCCAGCAGATCCTGGTCAGGGGCCAACCAAGAGACCCAGTACTTC	CASRSWSGANQETQYF
TRBV4-1	few	TRBJ1-2	-	TGCGCCAGCAGCCAAGATGCCCCCATATGGGCACCTCCCTTC	CASSQDAPIWAPPF
TRBV9	-	TRBJ2-7	-	TGTGCCAGCAGCGCATACAGGGACTCCTACGAGCAGTACTTC	CASSAYRDSYEQYF
TRBV9	-	TRBJ2-7	-	TGTGCCAGCACCCCCCACCCGACAGCTCGAAACCCCTACGAGCAGTACTTC	CASTPHPTARNPYEQYF
TRBV28	-	TRBJ2-3	-	TGTGCCAGCAGTTTTCTAACCTTAAGGCCAGATACGCAGTATTTT	CASSFLTLRPDTQYF
TRBV19	-	TRBJ2-2	-	TGTGCCAGTACCACAACAGGGTGGGGCACCGGGGAGCTGTTTTTT	CASTTTGWGTGELFF
TRBV14	-	TRBJ1-2	TRBD1	TGTGCCAGCAGCCAAGGGGCCCGGGACAGGGATGACTATGGCTACACCTTC	CASSQGARDRDDYGYTF
TRBV27	-	TRBJ2-4	-	TGTGCCAGCAGTCTGCTAAAGGCCGGAAACATTCAGTACTTC	CASSLLKAGNIQYF
TRBV2	-	TRBJ2-7	TRBD1	TGTGCCAGCAGTGAGGGGTATCTTAGGACAGGGGAACGGACTTTCTACGAGCAGTACTTC	CASSEGYLRTGERTFYEQYF
TRBV18	-	TRBJ2-7	-	TGTGCCAGCTCACCTGCAGGCCAGACCTACGAGCAGTACTTC	CASSPAGQTYEQYF
TRBV7-9	-	TRBJ2-1	TRBD2	TGTGCCAGCAGCTGGCTAGCGGGACAAAACAATGAGCAGTTCTTC	CASSWLAGQNNEQFF
TRBV28	-	TRBJ2-1	TRBD2	TGTGCCAGCATTGATAGCGGGAGTCTGTCGGTATATGAGCAGTTCTTC	CASIDSGSLSVYEQFF
TRBV28	-	TRBJ2-2	TRBD2	TGTGCAACTTCACGGGCGGGAGATACCGGGGAGCTGTTTTTT	CATSRAGDTGELFF
TRBV19	-	TRBJ1-1	-	TGTGCCAGTAGTGTGGGACACCATGAAGCTTTCTTT	CASSVGHHEAFF
TRBV7-9	once	TRBJ2-3	-	TGTGCCAGCAGCTCAGGACTTAGCACAGATACGCAGTATTTT	CASSSGLSTDTQYF
TRBV5-1	-	TRBJ1-2	-	TGCGCCAGCAGCTTGGATACAGGGACGGGTGGCTACACCTTC	CASSLDTGTGGYTF
TRBV7-6	-	TRBJ1-1	-	TGTGCCAGCAGCTTAACTGAGACGAACACTGAAGCTTTCTTT	CASSLTETNTEAFF
TRBV28	-	TRBJ2-1	-	TGTGCCAGCAGTTTAGGGCGGGAGCAGTTCTTC	CASSLGREQFF